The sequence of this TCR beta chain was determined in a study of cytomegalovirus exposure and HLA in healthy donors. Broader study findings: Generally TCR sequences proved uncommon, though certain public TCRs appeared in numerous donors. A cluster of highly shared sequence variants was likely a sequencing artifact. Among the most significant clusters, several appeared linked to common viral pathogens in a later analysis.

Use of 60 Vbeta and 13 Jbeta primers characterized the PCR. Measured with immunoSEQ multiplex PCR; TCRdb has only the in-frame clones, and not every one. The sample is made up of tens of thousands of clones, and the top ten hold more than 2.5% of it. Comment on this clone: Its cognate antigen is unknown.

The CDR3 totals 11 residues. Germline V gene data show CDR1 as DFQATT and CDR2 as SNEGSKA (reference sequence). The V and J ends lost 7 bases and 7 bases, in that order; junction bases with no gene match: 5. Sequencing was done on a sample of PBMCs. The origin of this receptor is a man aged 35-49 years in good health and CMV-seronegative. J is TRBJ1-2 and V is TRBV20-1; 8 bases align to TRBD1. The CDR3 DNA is TGCAGTGTAGGACAGGGCCGTGGCTACACCTTC. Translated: CSVGQGRGYTF.